This T cell receptor beta chain stems from a study of glioma-infiltrating T cells. Points from the study as a whole: CDR3 overlap between tissue and blood was very small.

Comment on this clonotype: Its specificity is not known.

Using RNA template, CDR3s of TCR alpha and beta were amplified with iRepertoire arm-PCR. TCRdb recomputed calls from the multiplex PCR reads with MiXCR, one row per CDR3 protein. The sample shows 150,000 or so distinct CDR3 sequences, about two fifths of them seen only once. The receptor's source is a human donor with low-grade glioma or glioblastoma, undergoing nonglioma brain surgery, or in good health (not recorded which). Sequenced material: glioma tissue, nonneoplastic brain tissue, or PBMCs (not recorded which).

This CDR3 reads CASSSRDRQYEQYF. The DNA of the CDR3 is TGTGCCAGCAGTTCCCGGGACAGGCAATACGAGCAGTACTTC. This chain joins TRBV6-5 and TRBJ2-7, with 8 bases aligning to TRBD1. Germline trimming cut 4 bases from V and 4 bases from J; bases unmatched to any gene: 6. CDR1 is MNHEY, CDR2 SVGAGI, per germline. The CDR3 has 14 amino acids.